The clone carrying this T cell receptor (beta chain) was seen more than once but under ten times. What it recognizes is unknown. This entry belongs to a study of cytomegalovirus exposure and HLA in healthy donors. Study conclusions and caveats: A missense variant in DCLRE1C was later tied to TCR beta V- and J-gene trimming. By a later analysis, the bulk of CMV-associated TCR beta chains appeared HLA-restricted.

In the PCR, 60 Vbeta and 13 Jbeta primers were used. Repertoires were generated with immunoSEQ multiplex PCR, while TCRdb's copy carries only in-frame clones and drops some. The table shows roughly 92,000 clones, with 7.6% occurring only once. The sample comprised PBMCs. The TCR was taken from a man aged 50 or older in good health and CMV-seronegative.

CDR3 DNA: TGTGCCTCTGGACTAGCGGGCCCCTACAATGAGCAGTTCTTC. This codes for CASGLAGPYNEQFF. The chain recombines TRBV15 with TRBJ2-1, with TRBD2 matching 11 bases. The V segment lost 11 bases and the J segment 2 bases; nucleotides outside the gene matches: 5. From germline, CDR1 is LNHNV and CDR2 YYDKDF (reference sequence). The CDR3 contains 14 residues.